The 18 T cell receptor beta chains given below trace back to one sample, sequenced in a study of human T cells and chemical hapten exposure. The time point was: patch test 2, 6 weeks after DPC sensitization. Treatment noted: therapeutic diphenylcyclopropenone sensitization with weekly scalp DPC. TCRdb processed the RACE reads anew with MiXCR; each CDR3 protein has one entry. The profile shows about 140,000 distinct CDR3 sequences, 10% to 15% of them singletons. The sequenced sample was whole blood, obtained in connection with sensitization to the hapten diphenylcyclopropenone (DPC). The origin of the receptors is a woman aged 45-65 years with alopecia areata. Some clones in this sample may be carry-over from other donors' samples.

The chain links TRBV10-1 to TRBJ1-1, with D perhaps matching TRBD1 (6 bases). The CDR3 contains 13 residues. The germline V gene has CDR1 WNHNN and CDR2 SYGVQD (reference sequence). Trimming pared 4 bases from V and 5 bases from J, leaving 11 bases between. CDR3 nucleotide sequence: TGCGCCAGCAGTGCCGGGACATCGACTGAAGCTTTCTTT. It is translated as CASSAGTSTEAFF.

This clonotype came up a few times. This chain links TRBV28 with TRBJ2-7, with D possibly TRBD2 on 5 matching bases. The germline CDR1 and CDR2 sequences are MDHEN and SYDVKM. V was clipped by 7 bases and J by 4 bases, with 14 bases between them. This CDR3 has 13 amino acids. CDR3 sequence (DNA): TGTGCCAGCACCCCGGGGTTTTTATACGAGCAGTACTTC. Translating it yields CASTPGFLYEQYF. Together with reference TRBV28 and TRBJ2-7, the CDR3 gives the full variable domain: DVKVTQSSRYLVKRTGEKVFLECVQDMDHENMFWYRQDPGLGLRLIYFSYDVKMKEKGDIPEGYSVSREKKERFSLILESASTNQTSMYLCASTPGFLYEQYFGPGTRLTVT.

This clonotype occurred many times. V usage is TRBV29-1 and J usage is TRBJ2-3; no definite D call. In germline, CDR1 is SQVTM, CDR2 ANQGSEA. The CDR3 runs 12 residues. The CDR3 sequence is CSEAVGTDTQYF. The CDR3 DNA reads as TGCAGTGAGGCTGTGGGCACAGATACGCAGTATTTT.

This clonotype occurred many times. This rearrangement joins TRBV28 to TRBJ2-7; D is uncertain. The V gene's germline CDR1 is MDHEN and CDR2 SYDVKM. This CDR3 spans 17 amino acids. V was pared by 5 bases and J by 0 bases, with 20 bases between. CDR3 region: CASSPTFSSVYSYEQYF. In DNA form, the CDR3 reads TGTGCCAGCAGTCCAACCTTTAGCTCTGTTTACTCCTACGAGCAGTACTTC. Variable domain in full (rest from reference TRBV28 and TRBJ2-7): DVKVTQSSRYLVKRTGEKVFLECVQDMDHENMFWYRQDPGLGLRLIYFSYDVKMKEKGDIPEGYSVSREKKERFSLILESASTNQTSMYLCASSPTFSSVYSYEQYFGPGTRLTVT.

For this clonotype: A read error may produce the germline difference seen at one junction end. This chain joins TRBV7-2 and TRBJ2-7; D possibly corresponds to TRBD1 (5 bases). CDR3 size: 14 residues. Germline V gives CDR1 SGHTA, CDR2 FQGNSA. The CDR3 DNA sequence: TGTGCCAGCAGATTAGACTCAGGGCCCTACGAGCAGTACTTC. Translated: CASRLDSGPYEQYF.

This clonotype was counted a few times. The chain couples TRBV12-3 or TRBV12-4 to TRBJ2-1; 9 bases map to TRBD1. CDR3 size: 16 residues. V lost 4 bases, J lost 3 bases, and 7 bases stayed unmatched. The chain's CDR3 is CASSSLQGAFYNEQFF. The CDR3 DNA is TGTGCCAGCAGTTCACTACAGGGGGCGTTCTACAATGAGCAGTTCTTC.

The chain uses TRBV4-2 and TRBJ2-2; 8 bases agree with TRBD1. V was pared by 4 bases and J by 6 bases, with 7 bases of the junction left unmatched. From germline, CDR1 is LGHNA and CDR2 YNFKEQ. This CDR3 is built from 15 residues. This chain's CDR3 is CASSRTGINPGELFF. For the CDR3, the DNA is TGTGCCAGCAGCCGGACAGGGATCAACCCCGGGGAGCTGTTTTTT.

The rearrangement joins TRBV5-1 to TRBJ2-7; possibly TRBD1 for D (6 bases). CDR3 size: 17 residues. Trimming removed 0 bases from V and 2 bases from J, with 18 bases in between. CDR1 and CDR2 from the germline V gene are SGHRS and YFSETQ. The CDR3 DNA follows: TGCGCCAGCAGCTTGGCCCTAATACAGGGTAGGGCCTACGAGCAGTACTTC. It encodes CASSLALIQGRAYEQYF.

V usage is TRBV7-8 and J usage is TRBJ1-2; tentative D call: TRBD1 (6 bases). From germline, CDR1 is SGHVS and CDR2 FQNEAQ. Trimming took 11 bases from V and 4 from J, leaving 14 bases between them. CDR3 length equals 12 residues. The CDR3 sequence is CAFGGRLYGYTF. DNA for the CDR3: TGTGCCTTCGGGGGCCGACTCTATGGCTACACCTTC.

The rearrangement joins TRBV29-1 to TRBJ2-5, with TRBD2 matching over 13 bases. The CDR3 is made up of 17 amino acids. The germline V gene has CDR1 SQVTM and CDR2 ANQGSEA. Trimming at V came to 4 bases and at J to 4 bases, leaving 12 bases not matched to a gene. Here the CDR3 reads CSVGRTSGRAGGETQYF. CDR3 nucleotide sequence: TGCAGCGTTGGGCGAACTAGCGGGAGGGCCGGGGGAGAGACCCAGTACTTC.

Many counts were recorded for this clonotype. The chain links TRBV3-1 to TRBJ1-5; D might be TRBD1 (5 bases). There are 13 residues in the CDR3. Germline CDR1 and CDR2: LGHDT and YNNKEL (reference sequence). V was shortened by 1 base and J by 8 bases, with 9 bases between the two germline ends. The CDR3 protein is CASSQGSREPQHF. The DNA of the CDR3 is TGTGCCAGCAGCCAAGGGTCCAGGGAGCCCCAGCATTTT. The full variable domain, with the rest looked up from reference TRBV3-1 and TRBJ1-5, is DTAVSQTPKYLVTQMGNDKSIKCEQNLGHDTMYWYKQDSKKFLKIMFSYNNKELIINETVPNRFSPKSPDKAHLNLHINSLELGDSAVYFCASSQGSREPQHFGDGTRLSIL.

The chain employs TRBV2 and TRBJ2-3, with D tentatively TRBD2 (6 bases). The CDR3 extends over 12 amino acids. CDR1 is SNHLY, CDR2 FYNNEI, per germline. Trimming shortened V by 7 bases and J by 4 bases, and 9 bases separated the two germline ends. The CDR3 coding sequence is TGTGCCAGCATCAGGAGGGCAGATACGCAGTATTTT. The encoded protein is CASIRRADTQYF.

This clonotype was found a few times. The chain joins TRBV4-2 to TRBJ2-1; 7 bases line up with TRBD2. The germline CDR1 and CDR2 sequences are LGHNA and YNFKEQ. The CDR3 totals 15 residues. J gave up 2 bases and V 4 bases, and 5 bases lay outside the gene matches. The CDR3 bases are TGTGCCAGCAGCCGATCCGGGACTACCTACAATGAGCAGTTCTTC. This translates into CASSRSGTTYNEQFF.

This clonotype has only a few counts. The V and J genes are TRBV24-1 and TRBJ1-1; the match to TRBD1 covers 8 bases. CDR3 length equals 12 residues. Unmatched junction bases numbered 3, after V lost 9 bases and J lost 4 bases. CDR1 KGHDR and CDR2 SFDVKD come from the germline V gene. The CDR3 protein is CATSTGGTEAFF. CDR3 nucleotides: TGTGCCACCTCCACAGGGGGCACTGAAGCTTTCTTT.

A few counts support this clonotype. V and J are TRBV28 and TRBJ2-1; 10 nucleotides align to TRBD1. The CDR3 spans 12 residues. Germline lookup yields CDR1 MDHEN and CDR2 SYDVKM. With V trimmed by 8 bases and J by 6 bases, 1 base remained unmatched. The CDR3: CASGTGVNEQFF. As DNA, the CDR3 is TGTGCCAGCGGGACAGGGGTCAATGAGCAGTTCTTC. The entire variable domain, with the rest obtained from reference TRBV28 and TRBJ2-1, is as follows: DVKVTQSSRYLVKRTGEKVFLECVQDMDHENMFWYRQDPGLGLRLIYFSYDVKMKEKGDIPEGYSVSREKKERFSLILESASTNQTSMYLCASGTGVNEQFFGPGTRLTVL.

The V and J genes are TRBV7-9 and TRBJ1-2; 8 bases are shared with TRBD1. The CDR3 runs 15 residues. Germline lookup yields CDR1 SEHNR and CDR2 FQNEAQ (reference sequence). V was clipped by 3 bases and J by 4 bases; unmatched bases: 7. The chain's CDR3 is CASSLTGAAPYGYTF. The CDR3 nucleotides read TGTGCCAGCAGCTTGACAGGGGCCGCGCCCTATGGCTACACCTTC.

This clonotype was recorded at least ten times. The V call is TRBV20-1, the J call TRBJ1-2, with a possible D match to TRBD1 (5 bases). This CDR3 region has 15 residues. Germline CDR1 DFQATT, CDR2 SNEGSKA (reference sequence). The V and J ends lost 5 bases and 6 bases respectively, with 22 bases between them. The CDR3 here is CSAGRSGDPGHGYTF. CDR3 coding DNA: TGCAGTGCTGGACGATCCGGGGACCCAGGTCATGGCTACACCTTC.

This chain links TRBV11-2 with TRBJ2-5, with D perhaps TRBD2 (5 bases). The ends were cut back, 4 bases at V and 5 bases at J, with 14 bases in the middle. The V gene's germline CDR1 is SGHAT and CDR2 FQNNGV. The CDR3 sequence is 14 residues long. CDR3 nucleotide sequence: TGTGCCAGCAGCTCAAGTCCCGGCGGGGAGACCCAGTACTTC. Protein sequence: CASSSSPGGETQYF.